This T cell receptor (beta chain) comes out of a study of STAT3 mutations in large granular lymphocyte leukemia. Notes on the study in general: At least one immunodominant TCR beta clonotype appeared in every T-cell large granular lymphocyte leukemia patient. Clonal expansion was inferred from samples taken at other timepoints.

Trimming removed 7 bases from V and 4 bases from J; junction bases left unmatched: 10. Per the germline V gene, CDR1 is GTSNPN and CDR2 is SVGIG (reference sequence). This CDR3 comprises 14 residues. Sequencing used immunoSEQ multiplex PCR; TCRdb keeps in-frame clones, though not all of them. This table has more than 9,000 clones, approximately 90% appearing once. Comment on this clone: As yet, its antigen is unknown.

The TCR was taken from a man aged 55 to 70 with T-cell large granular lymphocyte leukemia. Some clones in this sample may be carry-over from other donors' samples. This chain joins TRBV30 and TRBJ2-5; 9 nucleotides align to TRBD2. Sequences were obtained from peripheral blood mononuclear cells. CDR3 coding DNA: TGTGCCTCCTACTTACTAGCGGGTGTAGAGACCCAGTACTTC. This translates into CASYLLAGVETQYF.